This T cell receptor beta chain was identified during a study of blood T cell repertoires in COVID-19. As for the study in general: Nucleic acid was either cDNA or gDNA, and it came from T cells, B-cell-depleted T cells, or PBMCs.

The CDR3 extends over 15 amino acids. Germline CDR1 KGHSH, CDR2 LQKENI. The ends lost 5 bases at V and 1 base at J; junction bases unmatched: 6. Authors' methods: Using reference gene primer amplification, nucleated cell counts were estimated. Assay: immunoSEQ multiplex PCR; the TCRdb copy retains only in-frame clones and omits some. That table is the source of V, J and clone size, and D and trimming were worked out from the DNA. The table lists approximately 440,000 clones, 90% of them singletons, with approximately 0.55% in the top ten. Participants reported their clinical history, and cohort assignment relied on those reports. Symptom resolution, clearance, or two negative PCRs marked donors in Cohort 3 as recovered.

The receptor was isolated from a man aged 18 to 35 who had recovered from COVID-19. The rearrangement links TRBV18 to TRBJ1-1; 8 bases line up with TRBD1. Input material: PBMCs or T cells enriched from blood (not recorded which). The DNA of the CDR3 is TGTGCCAGCTCAAGTTTCGGGACAGGGAACACTGAAGCTTTCTTT. It encodes CASSSFGTGNTEAFF.